These T cell receptor beta chains were read from a single sample in a study of cytomegalovirus exposure and HLA in healthy donors. Clones were sequenced by immunoSEQ multiplex PCR, and TCRdb holds only the in-frame ones, with some missing. The repertoire table contains around 210,000 clones. Sequencing was carried out using PBMCs. The receptors were sampled from a woman aged 25 to 39 in good health and CMV-seropositive. Each CDR3 is given with its conserved first and last residue. The order of the fields is CDR3 protein, CDR3 DNA, D gene, J gene, V gene. D genes are given only for firm matches.

cdr3_aa: CASSPPGLSSPLHF
cdr3_nt: TGTGCCAGCAGTCCGCCAGGGTTGAGTTCACCCCTCCACTTT
d_call: -
j_call: TRBJ1-6
v_call: TRBV27

cdr3_aa: CASSGQAKETQYF
cdr3_nt: TGTGCCAGCAGTGGACAGGCTAAAGAGACCCAGTACTTC
d_call: TRBD1
j_call: TRBJ2-5
v_call: TRBV7-9

cdr3_aa: CASSGTGVDGYTF
cdr3_nt: TGTGCCAGCTCGGGCACGGGGGTCGATGGCTACACCTTC
d_call: -
j_call: TRBJ1-2
v_call: TRBV18

cdr3_aa: CASSRDRAISYEQYF
cdr3_nt: TGTGCCAGCAGCCGGGACAGGGCAATCTCCTACGAGCAGTACTTC
d_call: TRBD1
j_call: TRBJ2-7
v_call: TRBV6-5

cdr3_aa: CASSYGTGGLETQYF
cdr3_nt: TGTGCCAGCAGTTACGGGACAGGGGGCTTGGAGACCCAGTACTTC
d_call: TRBD1
j_call: TRBJ2-5
v_call: TRBV7-9

cdr3_aa: CASSHGTGLNTEAFF
cdr3_nt: TGTGCCAGCAGTCATGGGACAGGGTTGAACACTGAAGCTTTCTTT
d_call: TRBD1
j_call: TRBJ1-1
v_call: TRBV6-5

cdr3_aa: CASSPRTARDTEAFF
cdr3_nt: TGTGCCAGCTCACCGAGGACAGCTCGGGACACTGAAGCTTTCTTT
d_call: -
j_call: TRBJ1-1
v_call: TRBV18

cdr3_aa: CASSIGDSSYEQYF
cdr3_nt: TGTGCCAGTAGTATTGGGGACAGTTCCTACGAGCAGTACTTC
d_call: TRBD1
j_call: TRBJ2-7
v_call: TRBV19

cdr3_aa: CASSVGGTGFPNEQFF
cdr3_nt: TGTGCCAGCAGCGTAGGCGGGACAGGGTTTCCCAATGAGCAGTTCTTC
d_call: TRBD1
j_call: TRBJ2-1
v_call: TRBV9

cdr3_aa: CASSPQGTNSPLHF
cdr3_nt: TGTGCCAGCAGTCCACAGGGAACCAATTCACCCCTCCACTTT
d_call: -
j_call: TRBJ1-6
v_call: TRBV6-1

cdr3_aa: CASSLTLSSYNEQFF
cdr3_nt: TGTGCCAGCAGCTTGACCTTGAGCTCCTACAATGAGCAGTTCTTC
d_call: -
j_call: TRBJ2-1
v_call: TRBV5-4

cdr3_aa: CASRGVVYSNQPQHF
cdr3_nt: TGTGCCAGCAGGGGCGTGGTCTATAGCAATCAGCCCCAGCATTTT
d_call: -
j_call: TRBJ1-5
v_call: TRBV2

cdr3_aa: CASRAGLNTEAFF
cdr3_nt: TGTGCCAGCAGGGCAGGGCTTAACACTGAAGCTTTCTTT
d_call: -
j_call: TRBJ1-1
v_call: TRBV6-1

cdr3_aa: CASGGGLAGGRGQETQYF
cdr3_nt: TGTGCTAGTGGTGGAGGACTAGCGGGGGGCCGAGGGCAAGAGACCCAGTACTTC
d_call: TRBD2
j_call: TRBJ2-5
v_call: TRBV12-5

cdr3_aa: CASSLGDRGYGYTF
cdr3_nt: TGCGCCAGCAGCTTGGGGGACAGGGGTTATGGCTACACCTTC
d_call: TRBD1
j_call: TRBJ1-2
v_call: TRBV5-1

cdr3_aa: CATSGTASNQPQHF
cdr3_nt: TGTGCCACCTCCGGGACAGCGAGCAATCAGCCCCAGCATTTT
d_call: TRBD1
j_call: TRBJ1-5
v_call: TRBV15

cdr3_aa: CASSPPQGAGEQYF
cdr3_nt: TGTGCCAGCTCACCCCCTCAGGGGGCCGGCGAGCAGTACTTC
d_call: TRBD1
j_call: TRBJ2-7
v_call: TRBV18

cdr3_aa: CASSETGGDYGYTF
cdr3_nt: TGTGCCAGCAGTGAGACAGGGGGGGACTATGGCTACACCTTC
d_call: TRBD1
j_call: TRBJ1-2
v_call: TRBV25-1

cdr3_aa: CASSEDPNLMVSYTF
cdr3_nt: TGTGCCAGCAGTGAAGATCCCAACCTAATGGTGAGCTACACCTTC
d_call: -
j_call: TRBJ1-2
v_call: TRBV2

cdr3_aa: CASSRRGELFF
cdr3_nt: TGTGCCAGCTCACGGCGGGGCGAACTGTTTTTT
d_call: -
j_call: TRBJ1-4
v_call: TRBV18

cdr3_aa: CASSLSPGQGGYNIYF
cdr3_nt: TGTGCCAGCAGCTTATCTCCGGGACAGGGGGGATATAACATATATTTT
d_call: TRBD1
j_call: TRBJ1-3
v_call: TRBV11-2

cdr3_aa: CAWSTGGAGDSPLHF
cdr3_nt: TGTGCCTGGAGTACGGGGGGCGCTGGGGACTCACCCCTCCACTTT
d_call: -
j_call: TRBJ1-6
v_call: TRBV30

cdr3_aa: CASSLGASGATYNEQFF
cdr3_nt: TGTGCCAGCAGCTTAGGGGCTAGCGGGGCGACCTACAATGAGCAGTTCTTC
d_call: TRBD2
j_call: TRBJ2-1
v_call: TRBV7-8

cdr3_aa: CAIRSGGTNYGYTF
cdr3_nt: TGTGCCATCAGGTCAGGGGGGACTAACTATGGCTACACCTTC
d_call: TRBD1
j_call: TRBJ1-2
v_call: TRBV10-3

cdr3_aa: CASSLVSTGELFF
cdr3_nt: TGTGCCAGCAGCTTGGTTAGCACCGGGGAGCTGTTTTTT
d_call: -
j_call: TRBJ2-2
v_call: TRBV11-2

cdr3_aa: CASGLVLGQAPDTQYF
cdr3_nt: TGTGCTAGTGGTTTGGTTCTCGGACAGGCCCCTGATACGCAGTATTTT
d_call: TRBD1
j_call: TRBJ2-3
v_call: TRBV12-5

cdr3_aa: CASRVEVFSTEAFF
cdr3_nt: TGTGCCAGCAGAGTCGAGGTATTCAGCACTGAAGCTTTCTTT
d_call: -
j_call: TRBJ1-1
v_call: TRBV2

cdr3_aa: CASSPTSGGALKQFF
cdr3_nt: TGCGCCAGCAGCCCTACTAGCGGGGGGGCCTTAAAGCAGTTCTTC
d_call: TRBD2
j_call: TRBJ2-1
v_call: TRBV5-1

cdr3_aa: CAWRSGGNTEAFF
cdr3_nt: TGTGCCTGGAGATCCGGGGGGAACACTGAAGCTTTCTTT
d_call: -
j_call: TRBJ1-1
v_call: TRBV30

cdr3_aa: CASSPVGQGRETQYF
cdr3_nt: TGTGCCAGCAGCCCGGTGGGACAGGGGAGGGAGACCCAGTACTTC
d_call: TRBD1
j_call: TRBJ2-5
v_call: TRBV7-7

cdr3_aa: CASSTTGREQYF
cdr3_nt: TGTGCCAGCAGTACCACAGGGCGAGAGCAGTACTTC
d_call: -
j_call: TRBJ2-7
v_call: TRBV6-5

cdr3_aa: CASSPAATEAFF
cdr3_nt: TGTGCCAGCAGTCCCGCGGCCACTGAAGCTTTCTTT
d_call: -
j_call: TRBJ1-1
v_call: TRBV7-9

cdr3_aa: CASRLDRVLPEAFF
cdr3_nt: TGTGCCAGCAGGCTGGACAGGGTGCTCCCTGAAGCTTTCTTT
d_call: TRBD1
j_call: TRBJ1-1
v_call: TRBV13

cdr3_aa: CASSEGAGGFEQYF
cdr3_nt: TGTGCCAGCAGTGAAGGGGCAGGGGGATTCGAGCAGTACTTC
d_call: TRBD1
j_call: TRBJ2-7
v_call: TRBV6-1

cdr3_aa: CATSRDRVLAVTYEQYF
cdr3_nt: TGTGCCACCAGCAGAGACCGGGTACTAGCGGTCACCTACGAGCAGTACTTC
d_call: TRBD2
j_call: TRBJ2-7
v_call: TRBV15

cdr3_aa: CASSHGAGKSTF
cdr3_nt: TGTGCCAGCAGCCATGGGGCAGGGAAGAGCACCTTC
d_call: -
j_call: TRBJ1-2
v_call: TRBV14

cdr3_aa: CASSPGTFQADTQYF
cdr3_nt: TGTGCCAGCAGCCCGGGGACATTTCAAGCAGATACGCAGTATTTT
d_call: -
j_call: TRBJ2-3
v_call: TRBV9

cdr3_aa: CASSQDWTGRQPQHF
cdr3_nt: TGCGCCAGCAGCCAAGATTGGACAGGGCGTCAGCCCCAGCATTTT
d_call: TRBD1
j_call: TRBJ1-5
v_call: TRBV4-1

cdr3_aa: CASSLAEESALHF
cdr3_nt: TGCGCCAGCAGCTTGGCGGAGGAATCGGCCCTCCACTTT
d_call: -
j_call: TRBJ1-6
v_call: TRBV5-1

cdr3_aa: CASSDTTSGVGRIQYF
cdr3_nt: TGTGCCAGTAGTGACACGACTAGCGGGGTGGGCCGGATTCAGTACTTC
d_call: TRBD2
j_call: TRBJ2-4
v_call: TRBV19

cdr3_aa: CASGQGAGRGWEEAFF
cdr3_nt: TGTGCCAGCGGACAGGGGGCAGGACGAGGCTGGGAAGAAGCTTTCTTT
d_call: TRBD1
j_call: TRBJ1-1
v_call: TRBV5-5

cdr3_aa: CASSRAGGTWDTEAFF
cdr3_nt: TGTGCCAGCAGCCGAGCTGGGGGGACTTGGGACACTGAAGCTTTCTTT
d_call: -
j_call: TRBJ1-1
v_call: TRBV5-5

cdr3_aa: CARTPGQGKNIQYF
cdr3_nt: TGTGCCCGGACCCCGGGACAGGGGAAAAACATTCAGTACTTC
d_call: TRBD1
j_call: TRBJ2-4
v_call: TRBV30

cdr3_aa: CASSPRGTGINQPQHF
cdr3_nt: TGTGCCAGTAGTCCTCGTGGGACAGGGATCAATCAGCCCCAGCATTTT
d_call: TRBD1
j_call: TRBJ1-5
v_call: TRBV19

cdr3_aa: CASSPFDREAFF
cdr3_nt: TGTGCCAGCTCACCTTTCGACAGAGAAGCTTTCTTT
d_call: -
j_call: TRBJ1-1
v_call: TRBV18

cdr3_aa: CATSHRLTRTANTEAFF
cdr3_nt: TGTGCCACCAGCCACAGACTAACAAGGACAGCGAACACTGAAGCTTTCTTT
d_call: -
j_call: TRBJ1-1
v_call: TRBV15

cdr3_aa: CASSWPTGRAQGTEAFF
cdr3_nt: TGTGCCAGCAGTTGGCCCACGGGGCGGGCCCAGGGGACTGAAGCTTTCTTT
d_call: -
j_call: TRBJ1-1
v_call: TRBV28

cdr3_aa: CASSRTSAQETQYF
cdr3_nt: TGTGCCAGCAGCCGGACTAGCGCCCAAGAGACCCAGTACTTC
d_call: TRBD2
j_call: TRBJ2-5
v_call: TRBV2

cdr3_aa: CASSKLVMIAGGSSYNEQFF
cdr3_nt: TGTGCCAGCAGCAAGCTGGTGATGATAGCGGGGGGGAGCTCCTACAATGAGCAGTTCTTC
d_call: -
j_call: TRBJ2-1
v_call: TRBV21-1

cdr3_aa: CASSEGGRGIDTQYF
cdr3_nt: TGTGCCAGCAGTGAAGGAGGGAGGGGTATCGATACGCAGTATTTT
d_call: TRBD2
j_call: TRBJ2-3
v_call: TRBV2

cdr3_aa: CASSVGSQGQTYEQYF
cdr3_nt: TGTGCCAGCAGCGTTGGATCCCAGGGGCAGACCTACGAGCAGTACTTC
d_call: -
j_call: TRBJ2-7
v_call: TRBV9

cdr3_aa: CAISESPDSEAFF
cdr3_nt: TGTGCCATCAGTGAAAGCCCGGACAGTGAAGCTTTCTTT
d_call: -
j_call: TRBJ1-1
v_call: TRBV10-3